This TCR beta chain was profiled in a study of T cell changes during pregnancy in multiple sclerosis. This table comes from immunoSEQ multiplex PCR, and its TCRdb copy is limited to in-frame clones, with some not included. This sample has around 68,000 clones, with just over 90% found just once. The CDR3 is 13 residues long. Germline CDR1 is SGHTA and CDR2 is FQGNSA. The V end lost 4 bases, the J end lost 4 bases, and 10 bases lay between the germline ends. The clonotype was recovered from a female donor with multiple sclerosis, enrolled in a pregnancy study. The chain recombines TRBV7-2 with TRBJ1-2; TRBD1 might be the D (6 bases). Source: CD4+ T cells from peripheral blood mononuclear cells, taken before pregnancy. As DNA, the CDR3 is TGTGCCAGCAGCTCCAGGGGTGCCTATGGCTACACCTTC. Translating gives CASSSRGAYGYTF.